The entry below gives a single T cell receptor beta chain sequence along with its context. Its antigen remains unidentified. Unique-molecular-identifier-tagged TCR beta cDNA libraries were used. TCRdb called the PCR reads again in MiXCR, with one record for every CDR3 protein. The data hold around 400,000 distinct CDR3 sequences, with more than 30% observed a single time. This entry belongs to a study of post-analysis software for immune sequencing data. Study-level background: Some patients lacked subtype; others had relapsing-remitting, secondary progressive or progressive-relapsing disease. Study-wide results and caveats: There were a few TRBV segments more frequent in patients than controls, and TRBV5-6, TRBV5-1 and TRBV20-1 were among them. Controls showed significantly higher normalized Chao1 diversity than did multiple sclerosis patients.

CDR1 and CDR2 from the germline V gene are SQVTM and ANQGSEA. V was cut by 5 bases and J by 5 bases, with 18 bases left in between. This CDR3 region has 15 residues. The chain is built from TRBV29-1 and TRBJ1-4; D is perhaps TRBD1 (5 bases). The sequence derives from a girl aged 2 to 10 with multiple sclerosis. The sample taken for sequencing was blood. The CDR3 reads CSVLFVLRQNEKLFF. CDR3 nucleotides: TGCAGCGTTCTTTTTGTCTTGCGACAGAATGAAAAACTGTTTTTT. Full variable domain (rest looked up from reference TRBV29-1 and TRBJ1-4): SAVISQKPSRDICQRGTSLTIQCQVDSQVTMMFWYRQQPGQSLTLIATANQGSEATYESGFVIDKFPISRPNLTFSTLTVSNMSPEDSSIYLCSVLFVLRQNEKLFFGSGTQLSVL.